The rows below give T cell receptor beta chains drawn from one sample of a study of blood T cells in healthy people across ages. TCRdb re-called the 5' RACE reads with MiXCR, one entry per CDR3 protein. Altogether 600,000 or so distinct CDR3 sequences are present, 25% to 35% being singletons, with the ten largest covering more than 15%. Sequenced sample: blood. These receptors were collected from a woman older than 75 in good health. Both conserved end residues are part of each CDR3. A D gene is named only where the DNA matches it firmly. For some rows the clone size is stated as once, few or many, or as a class when expanded; others skip it.

J gene	V gene	clone size	D gene	CDR3 protein	CDR3 DNA
TRBJ2-5	TRBV20-1	.	TRBD1	CSARKQGLETQYF	TGCAGTGCTAGAAAACAGGGGTTGGAGACCCAGTACTTC
TRBJ1-1	TRBV3-1	.	TRBD1	CASSRRTGGVRDTEAFF	TGTGCCAGCAGCCGAAGGACAGGGGGCGTAAGGGACACTGAAGCTTTCTTT
TRBJ1-1	TRBV10-3	few	.	CAIRGAGVKDTEAFF	TGTGCCATCAGGGGGGCAGGGGTTAAGGACACTGAAGCTTTCTTT
TRBJ2-1	TRBV6-4	once	TRBD1	CASSRSGTGPGYNEQFF	TGTGCCAGCAGTCGCTCCGGGACAGGGCCGGGTTACAATGAGCAGTTCTTC
TRBJ2-3	TRBV10-3	many	.	CAISDGPGRDTQYF	TGTGCCATCAGTGATGGACCGGGGCGAGATACGCAGTATTTT
TRBJ2-2	TRBV4-1	many	.	CASSQDSSRIGELFF	TGCGCCAGCAGCCAAGATTCGAGTCGGATCGGGGAGCTGTTTTTT
TRBJ2-5	TRBV7-6	.	TRBD2	CASSSTSAGTKEQYF	TGTGCCAGCAGTTCAACTAGCGCGGGTACTAAAGAGCAGTACTTC
TRBJ1-2	TRBV28	many	TRBD1	CASTVGGQGPRRGYTF	TGTGCCAGCACAGTAGGGGGACAGGGGCCCCGCCGTGGCTACACCTTC
TRBJ1-4	TRBV5-5	.	.	CASSLNDGATNEKLFF	TGTGCCAGCAGCTTGAACGACGGTGCAACTAATGAAAAACTGTTTTTT
TRBJ2-7	TRBV20-1	.	TRBD2	CSARPGLADDEQYF	TGCAGTGCTAGACCGGGACTAGCGGACGACGAGCAGTACTTC
TRBJ2-7	TRBV18	many	.	CASSPRDAGYEQYF	TGTGCCAGCTCACCACGGGACGCAGGCTACGAGCAGTACTTC